The rows below give T cell receptor beta chains drawn from one sample of a study of cytomegalovirus exposure and HLA in healthy donors. Here immunoSEQ multiplex PCR was the method, and the copy in TCRdb shows in-frame clones only, minus some. The sample shows around 59,000 clones, 75% to 90% of them seen only once. Input material: PBMCs. The receptors stem from a woman in her forties in good health and CMV-seronegative. The CDR3 runs from the conserved cysteine through the conserved F or W. A D gene is named only where the DNA matches it firmly. Some rows mark clone size as missing; the rest say once, few, many or name a class of expanded clone.

abundance | d_gene | j_gene | v_gene | CDR3aa | CDR3nt
- | TRBD2 | TRBJ2-3 | TRBV5-6 | CASSSLGLAGTDTQYF | TGTGCCAGCAGCTCCCTCGGGCTAGCGGGAACAGATACGCAGTATTTT
- | - | TRBJ2-1 | TRBV7-9 | CASSQTSLNEQFF | TGTGCCAGCAGCCAAACTAGCTTGAATGAGCAGTTCTTC
- | TRBD2 | TRBJ2-1 | TRBV5-1 | CASSLGSGRGNEQFF | TGCGCCAGCAGCTTGGGGAGCGGGAGAGGGAATGAGCAGTTCTTC
once | TRBD1 | TRBJ2-7 | TRBV28 | CASSLWDRASYEQYF | TGTGCCAGCAGTTTATGGGACAGGGCCTCCTACGAGCAGTACTTC
few | - | TRBJ1-3 | TRBV4-1 | CASSQMSTGGNTIYF | TGCGCCAGCAGCCAGATGAGTACGGGTGGAAACACCATATATTTT
- | TRBD2 | TRBJ2-2 | TRBV30 | CAWRNSGSPGELFF | TGTGCCTGGAGAAATAGCGGGAGCCCCGGGGAGCTGTTTTTT
- | - | TRBJ1-2 | TRBV2 | CASSEVPGYGYTF | TGTGCCAGCAGTGAAGTCCCAGGCTATGGCTACACCTTC
- | - | TRBJ2-2 | TRBV5-4 | CASSSNGGRLTGELFF | TGTGCCAGCAGTTCCAACGGGGGGCGCCTCACCGGGGAGCTGTTTTTT
- | - | TRBJ1-2 | TRBV18 | CASSQPQTGYGYTF | TGTGCCAGCTCACAACCCCAGACAGGCTATGGCTACACCTTC
- | - | TRBJ2-4 | TRBV15 | CATSAGVLAKNIQYF | TGTGCCACCAGCGCCGGGGTTCTAGCCAAAAACATTCAGTACTTC
- | - | TRBJ1-1 | TRBV7-2 | CASSLGQGNTEAFF | TGTGCCAGCAGCTTAGGTCAGGGGAACACTGAAGCTTTCTTT
- | - | TRBJ1-1 | TRBV19 | CASRTGLGGNTEAFF | TGTGCCAGTAGGACCGGGTTAGGAGGTAACACTGAAGCTTTCTTT
- | TRBD2 | TRBJ2-1 | TRBV2 | CASRGTSPSYNEQFF | TGTGCCAGCAGAGGGACTAGCCCCTCCTACAATGAGCAGTTCTTC
- | TRBD1 | TRBJ2-5 | TRBV7-9 | CASSLVTGGETQYF | TGTGCCAGCAGCTTAGTTACAGGGGGGGAGACCCAGTACTTC
- | TRBD1 | TRBJ2-1 | TRBV11-2 | CASSLTRGPYNEQFF | TGTGCCAGCAGCTTAACCAGGGGGCCCTACAATGAGCAGTTCTTC
- | - | TRBJ1-1 | TRBV27 | CASSRTSRGPRRSTEAFF | TGTGCCAGCAGTCGAACAAGCCGTGGACCCAGGAGGTCCACTGAAGCTTTCTTT
- | - | TRBJ2-5 | TRBV7-2 | CASSLVGGAETQYF | TGTGCCAGCAGCTTAGTAGGGGGAGCCGAGACCCAGTACTTC
- | - | TRBJ2-1 | TRBV7-3 | CASSLQHYNEQFF | TGTGCCAGCAGCTTACAACATTACAATGAGCAGTTCTTC
- | - | TRBJ2-2 | TRBV2 | CASSDSYTGELFF | TGTGCCAGCAGTGACAGTTACACCGGGGAGCTGTTTTTT
once | TRBD1 | TRBJ2-1 | TRBV7-3 | CASSLTGGTGTEQFF | TGTGCCAGCAGCCTGACAGGGGGGACTGGTACTGAGCAGTTCTTC
few | TRBD1 | TRBJ1-1 | TRBV28 | CASSPSGGTGGGTEAFF | TGTGCCAGCAGTCCTTCCGGGGGGACAGGGGGGGGGACTGAAGCTTTCTTT
- | - | TRBJ2-2 | TRBV2 | CASRDSTNTGELFF | TGTGCCAGCAGGGACAGCACGAACACCGGGGAGCTGTTTTTT
- | TRBD1 | TRBJ1-5 | TRBV18 | CASSPQRTGGLSNQPQHF | TGTGCCAGCTCACCACAGAGGACAGGGGGATTAAGCAATCAGCCCCAGCATTTT
- | TRBD1 | TRBJ2-1 | TRBV7-8 | CASSLGPGQPISYNEQFF | TGTGCCAGCAGCTTAGGTCCGGGACAGCCTATCTCCTACAATGAGCAGTTCTTC
- | - | TRBJ1-2 | TRBV29-1 | CSVAGETYGYTF | TGCAGCGTAGCGGGGGAGACCTATGGCTACACCTTC
once | TRBD1 | TRBJ2-7 | TRBV7-6 | CASSTGAAFSYEQYF | TGTGCCAGCAGCACAGGGGCGGCCTTCTCCTACGAGCAGTACTTC
- | TRBD2 | TRBJ2-7 | TRBV4-1 | CASSLTSGPTYEQYF | TGCGCCAGCAGCCTAACTAGCGGACCGACCTACGAGCAGTACTTC
- | TRBD2 | TRBJ2-7 | TRBV28 | CASRHDSTRTSGSDLLYEQYF | TGTGCCAGCAGACACGACAGCACCCGGACTAGCGGGAGCGACTTGCTCTACGAGCAGTACTTC
- | TRBD1 | TRBJ2-5 | TRBV28 | CASSGTGLTQYF | TGTGCCAGCAGTGGGACAGGGTTGACCCAGTACTTC
- | - | TRBJ1-3 | TRBV2 | CASAGSGNTIYF | TGTGCCAGCGCCGGGTCTGGAAACACCATATATTTT
- | TRBD1 | TRBJ1-6 | TRBV29-1 | CSVQTGAYSPLHF | TGCAGCGTTCAGACAGGGGCCTATTCACCCCTCCACTTT
- | TRBD1 | TRBJ2-7 | TRBV7-8 | CASRPTRDREDEQYF | TGTGCCAGCAGGCCCACCCGGGACAGGGAAGACGAGCAGTACTTC
- | - | TRBJ1-3 | TRBV5-1 | CASSFSEPSGNTIYF | TGCGCCAGCAGCTTCTCTGAGCCCTCTGGAAACACCATATATTTT
- | TRBD2 | TRBJ2-3 | TRBV4-2 | CASNPTSGSTDTQYF | TGTGCCAGCAACCCGACTAGCGGGAGCACAGATACGCAGTATTTT
- | - | TRBJ1-2 | TRBV2 | CASSEKVANYGYTF | TGTGCCAGCAGTGAGAAAGTAGCTAACTATGGCTACACCTTC
- | - | TRBJ2-1 | TRBV27 | CASSSPYNEQFF | TGTGCCAGCAGTTCCCCTTACAATGAGCAGTTCTTC
- | TRBD2 | TRBJ2-2 | TRBV7-9 | CASRASGSVTGELFF | TGTGCCAGCAGGGCTAGCGGGAGTGTCACCGGGGAGCTGTTTTTT
- | TRBD1 | TRBJ1-1 | TRBV27 | CASSPPPGRGRTEAFF | TGTGCCAGCAGTCCCCCCCCGGGCAGGGGGCGAACTGAAGCTTTCTTT
- | - | TRBJ1-1 | TRBV5-1 | CASSLGGMNTEAFF | TGCGCCAGCAGCTTGGGCGGCATGAACACTGAAGCTTTCTTT
- | TRBD2 | TRBJ2-5 | TRBV18 | CASSPPTREDQETQYF | TGTGCCAGCTCACCACCGACTCGGGAGGACCAAGAGACCCAGTACTTC
- | TRBD2 | TRBJ2-7 | TRBV13 | CASLQRGHSEQYF | TGTGCCAGCTTACAGCGGGGGCATAGCGAGCAGTACTTC
- | TRBD1 | TRBJ1-1 | TRBV10-1 | CASSDPGQGITEAFF | TGCGCCAGCAGTGACCCGGGACAGGGAATCACTGAAGCTTTCTTT
once | TRBD1 | TRBJ2-7 | TRBV18 | CASSPWDSNYEQYF | TGTGCCAGCTCCCCTTGGGACAGCAACTACGAGCAGTACTTC
once | - | TRBJ2-7 | TRBV18 | CASSRGTTYEQYF | TGTGCCAGCTCACGGGGGACAACCTACGAGCAGTACTTC